This is a list of T cell receptor beta chains from one sample in a study of T-cell reconstitution after alpha-beta-depleted transplantation in children. TCRdb re-called the PCR reads with MiXCR, one entry per CDR3 protein. The sample holds about 980,000 distinct CDR3 sequences, roughly 29% seen once. Sample: PBMCs, mostly from graft donor cells, taken 360 days after TCRalphabeta/CD19-depleted stem cell transplant. The receptors were sampled from a boy under three years old who had a stem cell transplant for SCID, so the T cells may come from the graft donor. Both conserved end residues are trimmed from each CDR3. Each record gives: J gene, V gene, CDR3 protein.

>TRBJ2-5|TRBV20-1
SALPTVQETQY
>TRBJ2-2|TRBV5-5
ASSLALRSYTGELF
>TRBJ2-2|TRBV7-8
ASSRTGSFYTGELF
>TRBJ2-5|TRBV3-1
ASSQEGPRWETQY
>TRBJ2-1|TRBV4-3
ASSQDRASSSYNEQF
>TRBJ2-1|TRBV12-3/TRBV12-4
ASSWFGTGKGGEQF
>TRBJ2-2|TRBV3-1
ASSLRTGATTGELF
>TRBJ1-2|TRBV5-1
ASSPASNYGYT
>TRBJ2-3|TRBV2
ASSDKAGGSTDTQY
>TRBJ2-3|TRBV20-1
SARIFTDTQY
>TRBJ2-2|TRBV7-8
ASSFYALTSGGTGELF
>TRBJ2-7|TRBV20-1
SAELSGSHEQY
>TRBJ2-3|TRBV29-1
SVLGASGSTDTQY
>TRBJ2-3|TRBV20-1
SARGGRTDTQY
>TRBJ2-3|TRBV7-2
ASSLYQADTQY
>TRBJ2-1|TRBV24-1
ATSAGSVAYNEQF
>TRBJ1-1|TRBV7-9
ASSLPAPGRGAF
>TRBJ2-3|TRBV5-1
ASSPGLATDTQY
>TRBJ2-7|TRBV30
AWSSGIPPGEQY
>TRBJ1-2|TRBV5-1
ASSPDNNYGYT
>TRBJ1-1|TRBV6-1
ASSPETGTEAF
>TRBJ1-2|TRBV20-1
SAADTRGAH
>TRBJ2-1|TRBV5-1
ASSLEASGAISYNEQF
>TRBJ2-7|TRBV7-2
ASSLMGGPNYEQY
>TRBJ2-7|TRBV20-1
SARVPDYEQY
>TRBJ2-1|TRBV12-3/TRBV12-4
ASSFYPHKRGQGEQF
>TRBJ1-4|TRBV7-9
ASSLRAGRVNEKLF
>TRBJ2-2|TRBV29-1
SVVTGKGTGELF
>TRBJ2-7|TRBV4-3
ASSQDHGGPSGTQAYEQY
>TRBJ2-1|TRBV28
ASSPTSFRYNEQF
>TRBJ1-4|TRBV4-3
ASSQGPTGNFEKLF
>TRBJ2-5|TRBV29-1
SVAAKETQY
>TRBJ2-5|TRBV14
ASSQELSETQY
>TRBJ1-1|TRBV28
ASGALGGLNTEAF
>TRBJ2-5|TRBV4-1
ASSQGTEQETQY
>TRBJ2-7|TRBV21-1
ASSKGDRGTYEQY
>TRBJ2-5|TRBV13
ASSMDREETQY
>TRBJ2-5|TRBV7-7
ASSFDEIGTQY
>TRBJ2-5|TRBV5-4
ASSLARGRETQY
>TRBJ2-1|TRBV12-3/TRBV12-4
ASSTGTYNEQF
>TRBJ1-1|TRBV5-1
ASQGILNTEAF
>TRBJ2-7|TRBV4-2
ASSQVWTGRPYEQY
>TRBJ2-7|TRBV12-3/TRBV12-4
ASSKRAPQSSEQY
>TRBJ2-5|TRBV4-3
ASSQEVRGALTTQETQY
>TRBJ2-5|TRBV4-2
ASSQVRGAAETQY
>TRBJ2-4|TRBV4-1
ASSQGGQGRAKNIQY
>TRBJ2-7|TRBV7-9
ASSLGEGWLYEQY
>TRBJ1-1|TRBV28
ASTRQQGTEAF
>TRBJ2-4|TRBV12-3/TRBV12-4
ASTQPGLAGVGNIQY
>TRBJ2-3|TRBV5-1
ASSFFVSSTDTQY
>TRBJ2-1|TRBV5-1
ASSLGQPGDEQF
>TRBJ2-3|TRBV4-2
ASSQEFTDTQY
>TRBJ1-5|TRBV20-1
SAAPGSSNQPQH
>TRBJ1-2|TRBV29-1
SVEDLGVNYGYT
>TRBJ1-5|TRBV15
ATSILVNQPQH